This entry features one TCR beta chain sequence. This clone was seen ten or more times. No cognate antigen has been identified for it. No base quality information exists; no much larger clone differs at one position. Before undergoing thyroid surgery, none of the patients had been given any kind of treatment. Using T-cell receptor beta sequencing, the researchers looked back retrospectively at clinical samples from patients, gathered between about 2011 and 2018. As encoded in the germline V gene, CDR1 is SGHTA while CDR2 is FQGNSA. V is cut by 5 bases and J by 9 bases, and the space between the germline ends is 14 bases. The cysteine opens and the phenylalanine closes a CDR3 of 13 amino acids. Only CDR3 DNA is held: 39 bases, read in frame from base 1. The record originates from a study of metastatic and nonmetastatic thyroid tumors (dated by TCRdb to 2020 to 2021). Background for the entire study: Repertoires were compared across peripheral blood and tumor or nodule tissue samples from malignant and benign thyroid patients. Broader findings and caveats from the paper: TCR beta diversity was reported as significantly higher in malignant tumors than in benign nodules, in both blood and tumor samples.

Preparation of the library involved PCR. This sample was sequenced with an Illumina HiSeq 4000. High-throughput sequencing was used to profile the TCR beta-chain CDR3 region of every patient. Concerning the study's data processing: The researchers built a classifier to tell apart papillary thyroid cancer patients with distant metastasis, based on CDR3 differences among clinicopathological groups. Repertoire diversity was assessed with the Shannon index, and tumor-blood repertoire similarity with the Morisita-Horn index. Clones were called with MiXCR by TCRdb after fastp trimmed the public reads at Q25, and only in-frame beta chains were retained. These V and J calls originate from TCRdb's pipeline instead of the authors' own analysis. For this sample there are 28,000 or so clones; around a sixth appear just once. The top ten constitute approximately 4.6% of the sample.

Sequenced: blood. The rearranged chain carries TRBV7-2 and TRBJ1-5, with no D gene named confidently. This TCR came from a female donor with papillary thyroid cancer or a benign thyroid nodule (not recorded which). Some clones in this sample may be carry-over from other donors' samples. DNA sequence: TGTGCCAGCAGCCAAACAGATTTGATGCCCCAGCATTTT. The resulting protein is CASSQTDLMPQHF.